This TCR beta chain is from a study of T cells in Graves' hyperthyroidism and ophthalmopathy. Study observations and caveats: Among clonotypes expanded in thyroid above 0.001, most were also found in blood.

Duration under 3 months, a NOSPECS grade of at least 4, and a Clinical Activity Score of at least 3 characterized the ophthalmopathy patients. Exclusion followed for patients with uncontrolled infection, other autoimmune disease, pregnancy or lactation. PBMCs stemmed from approximately 10 ml fresh peripheral blood. Germline V CDR1 and CDR2: MNHEY, SVGEGT. This CDR3 has 12 residues. V lost 2 bases and J lost 5, with 6 bases in between. Amplified TCR beta CDR3 regions came from RNA transcripts. Researchers ran a first-round RT-PCR on the TCR CDR3 using the HTBI primer set. From the multiplex PCR reads, TCRdb called clonotypes with MiXCR, one entry per CDR3 protein. The table records about 520,000 distinct CDR3 sequences, approximately 25% of them present only once. This clonotype was seen ten or more times. Its cognate antigen is unknown.

Sequenced input: blood. The J gene is TRBJ1-1, the V gene TRBV6-2 or TRBV6-3; D unclear. The clonotype originates from a woman in her 30s with Graves' ophthalmopathy. For the CDR3, the DNA is TGTGCCAGCAGTTACCCACGGACTGAAGCTTTCTTT. Translation: CASSYPRTEAFF.